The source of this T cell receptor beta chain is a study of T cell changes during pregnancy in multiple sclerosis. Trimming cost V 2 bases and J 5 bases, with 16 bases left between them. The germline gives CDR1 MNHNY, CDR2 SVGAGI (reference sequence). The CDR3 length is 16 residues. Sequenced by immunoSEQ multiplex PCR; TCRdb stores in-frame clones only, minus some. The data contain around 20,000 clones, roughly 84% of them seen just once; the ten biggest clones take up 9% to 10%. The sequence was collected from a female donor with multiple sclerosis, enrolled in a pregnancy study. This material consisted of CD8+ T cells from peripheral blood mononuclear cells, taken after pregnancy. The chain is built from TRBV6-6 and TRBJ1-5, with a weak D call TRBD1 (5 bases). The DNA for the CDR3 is TGTGCCAGCAGTTACCCTCGGGGGGGGACCGATCAGCCCCAGCATTTT. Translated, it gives CASSYPRGGTDQPQHF.